Described below is a single TCR beta chain sequence and its context. There is no known antigen for this receptor. Within one base of it there is no much larger clone, and no base qualities were kept. These data belong to a study of cytomegalovirus exposure and HLA in healthy donors (dated by TCRdb to 2015 to 2018). General notes on the study: In an earlier analysis of approximately 500 of the donors, approximately 260 Gb of sequence data and 100 million or so unique TCR beta sequences from about 180 million T cells were reported. Roughly 310 gigabases of sequencing data and tens of millions of unique TCR sequences were included in an early release covering 550 to 800 HLA-typed donors. Of the roughly 400 genotyped donors, roughly 80% were placed in the genetic ancestry cluster associated with self-reported Caucasian donors. The study was designed to test whether signatures of past pathogen exposure could be identified by cataloging public T cell receptors. The study profiled the T cell repertoires of about 720 subjects by immunosequencing and related them to cytomegalovirus serostatus. Besides the first cohort of hundreds of subjects, a separate validation cohort made up of 120 different subjects was used. The study combined high-throughput TCR immunosequencing, statistical association of individual TCRs with disease status, and machine learning to predict cytomegalovirus infection status. A later analysis re-examined previously published TCR beta repertoires from hundreds of donors and added high-resolution HLA genotyping to investigate patterns of TCR occurrence. In the later analysis, no new phenotypic data were used to find candidate immune exposures; instead, reliance was placed on TCR beta sequences and their occurrence across donors. An earlier analysis of 587 of the donors used high-throughput TCR beta sequencing to judge whether each TCR beta V gene segment behaved as functional or pseudogenic. Donor age, sex, ethnicity and CMV serostatus were compiled together with the repertoire data. Genome-wide SNP genotypes for about 65% of the 666 donors were used in a later genetic analysis, which treated that subset as a discovery cohort. All discovery cohort repertoires had been generated on a single sequencing platform. HLA typing included class I and class II loci at four-digit resolution. The number of typed donors differed by locus: about 620-640 for A, B, C, DRB1 and DQB1; 522 for DQA1; 606 for DPA1; and roughly 450 for DPB1. Four or five DR-DQ haplotypes were handled as single units for association and clustering because linkage in the cohort was strong. Among 398 genotyped donors of the cohort, an average of around 250,000 unique TCR beta nucleotide sequences was sequenced per donor, of which roughly 17% were non-productive.

The full study reports these points: It was suggested by the authors that the approach could potentially be generalized to other disease states and immunological phenotypes. In vitro tests confirmed that a few of the cytomegalovirus-associated TCR beta chains recognize cytomegalovirus antigens. Compared with equally common non-associated chains, HLA-associated TCR beta chains in a later analysis were more clonally expanded and had lower generation probabilities. Linkage disequilibrium might explain the correlated functional status among segregating V segments, but an unknown experimental factor could not be ruled out. Roughly uniform sequencing depth across donors was assumed in presence/absence analyses, although this assumption may not hold. Because counts were too low, 15 to 20 rarely observed V segments, including chromosome 9 orphons, were left out of the earlier analysis of 587 of the donors. Several of the top co-occurrence clusters appeared to be linked to parvovirus B19, influenza, CMV and Epstein-Barr virus, according to a later analysis. Most CMV-associated TCR beta chains appeared to be HLA-restricted in a later analysis, and the HLA associations seemed to be driven largely by CMV exposure. A group of highly shared sequence variants was considered likely to be a technical artifact of the sequencing pipeline. The cohort was sequenced for TCR beta chains only, and without alpha or paired-chain data the features that could be detected were limited. Because the 87-base-pair reads could not distinguish some IMGT-functional V segments, including TRBV6-2 and TRBV6-3, those segments were excluded. HLA typing was unavailable for some donors at each locus, so association tests used only the typed subset. A later genetic analysis reported fewer N-insertions in productive TCRs among donors in an Asian-associated ancestry cluster than the roughly 700-donor mean. Specific HLA alleles were associated with some 15,000 TCR beta sequences at a false discovery rate of 0.05 in a later analysis. Most TCR sequences were seen in very few donors, while some public TCRs were found in many individuals. A further reported finding was that TCR beta sequences accurately predicted the HLA-A and HLA-B alleles for most subjects in the first cohort. Assigning TCR associations to individual alleles was difficult when HLA alleles, especially DR and DQ, strongly co-occurred. An earlier analysis of some 590 of the donors showed that most TCR beta V segments appeared in productive rearrangements either about 87% or about 30% of the time, which broadly matched IMGT annotations. In a later analysis, TCR association rates were found to vary across HLA loci, with the most associated TCRs seen for DRB1 alleles and the fewest for HLA-C alleles. The study gave a list of over 150 TCR beta chains associated with cytomegalovirus. The classifier was reported to diagnose cytomegalovirus status with high specificity and sensitivity in both the original cohort and the validation cohort. In a later genetic analysis, a missense DCLRE1C variant was associated with V-gene and J-gene trimming of TCR beta chains, and the association was replicated in an independent cohort. The only immune exposure information available for the cohort was CMV serostatus.

Receptors were amplified or captured by the immunoSEQ multiplex PCR assay. For the multiplex PCR, a mixture combining 60 forward primers for TCR Vbeta segments and 13 reverse primers for TCR Jbeta segments was used. The CDR3 region of rearranged TCR beta genes was amplified from genomic DNA by a multiplex PCR assay. Amplified TCR beta libraries were sequenced as 87-base-pair reads on the Illumina HiSeq System. In the original analysis: A later analysis counted approximately 84 million unique TCR beta chains across the 500 to 850 repertoires, and 10 million to 12 million of these chains were shared by at least two donors. Raw reads were error-corrected and collapsed into unique sequences with a nearest-neighbor algorithm that merged closely related sequences to remove PCR and sequencing errors. CDR3 sequences were aligned to IMGT reference sequences to assign V, D and J gene segments. For a sequence to be retained, a match of at least six nucleotides to both a V gene segment and a J gene segment was required. Rearrangements were classified as productive when the CDR3 lacked stop codons and remained in frame with V and J, and all other rearrangements were classified as non-productive. CDR3 was defined by IMGT convention, running from the second conserved V-encoded cysteine to the conserved J-encoded phenylalanine. Sequences without an unambiguous match to a single V gene segment were excluded from the earlier analysis of about 640 of the donors. In an earlier analysis of 587 of the donors, a V segment was called functional when productive rearrangements were above 56.7%, and segregating when the standard deviation between donors exceeded 5%. A statistical classification framework was built for diagnosing cytomegalovirus status from the catalog of TCR beta chain sequences. In a later analysis, TCR nucleotide sequences were compared against IMGT/GENE-DB human TR gene sequences so that V and J genes could be assigned. Using the TCRdist pipeline, a later analysis assigned CDR3 sequences along with most-parsimonious VDJ recombination scenarios. A later analysis defined each TCR beta chain by its CDR3 amino acid sequence plus V-gene family, and excluded reads lacking a unique V-gene family. To address suspected cross-contamination and a sequencing artifact, a later analysis removed 450 to 700 highly shared, low-generation-probability nucleotide sequences. A later analysis calculated a clonal expansion index for each public chain from normalized within-repertoire ranks of inferred template counts. A later analysis computed generation probabilities with a VDJ recombination model fitted to out-of-frame rearrangements, and checked the results against IGoR. Hypergeometric tests were used in a later analysis to score TCR-TCR, TCR-HLA and TCR-CMV co-occurrence, with a repertoire-size bias correction applied to the TCR pairs. In a later analysis, false discovery rates were estimated by permuting HLA or CMV assignments 20 times. In a later analysis, co-occurring TCRs were grouped with DBSCAN, and TCRdist sequence similarity was added when clustering was performed within HLA-allele-positive subsets. Co-occurrence clustering excluded repertoires with fewer than 30,000 or more than 120,000 public chains, plus five with anomalous nucleotide sharing. As stored in TCRdb, this immuneACCESS dataset retains in-frame rearrangements with V and J assigned. A fraction of the clones does not appear; measured against another copy, unresolved V genes explain less than half of the discrepancy, and the remainder lacks a known reason. V, J and clone size derive from that table, while D and trimming were established from the DNA sequence. This sample comprises around 130,000 clones, 81% of them detected only once. Together, the top ten hold 2% to 2.5% of the sample.

The cohort comprised some 700 healthy bone marrow donors. At the time of sampling, all cohort members were nominally healthy, though unrecorded immune exposures were likely present. The donor was CMV seronegative and was included in the group of a few hundred seronegative cohort members. A peripheral blood sample was provided by each donor, and peripheral blood mononuclear cells were used for TCR beta sequencing. The Qiagen DNeasy Blood Extraction Kit was used to extract genomic DNA from the blood cell samples. Based on the germline V gene, the CDR1 and CDR2 sequences are MNHEY and SVGAGI. The CDR3, from cysteine to phenylalanine, totals 15 residues. Only the CDR3 DNA is retained, 45 bases long and in frame from the first base. V lost 2 bases and J lost 7 bases, and the count of bases not matched to a germline gene is 7.

The sample taken for sequencing was PBMCs. The chain is assembled from TRBV6-5 and TRBJ2-1; 8 central nucleotides agree with TRBD1. The receptor was isolated from a middle-aged woman in good health and CMV-seronegative. The CDR3 protein sequence reads: CASSYDNRGDNEQFF. The bases read TGTGCCAGCAGTTACGATAACAGGGGGGATAATGAGCAGTTCTTC.